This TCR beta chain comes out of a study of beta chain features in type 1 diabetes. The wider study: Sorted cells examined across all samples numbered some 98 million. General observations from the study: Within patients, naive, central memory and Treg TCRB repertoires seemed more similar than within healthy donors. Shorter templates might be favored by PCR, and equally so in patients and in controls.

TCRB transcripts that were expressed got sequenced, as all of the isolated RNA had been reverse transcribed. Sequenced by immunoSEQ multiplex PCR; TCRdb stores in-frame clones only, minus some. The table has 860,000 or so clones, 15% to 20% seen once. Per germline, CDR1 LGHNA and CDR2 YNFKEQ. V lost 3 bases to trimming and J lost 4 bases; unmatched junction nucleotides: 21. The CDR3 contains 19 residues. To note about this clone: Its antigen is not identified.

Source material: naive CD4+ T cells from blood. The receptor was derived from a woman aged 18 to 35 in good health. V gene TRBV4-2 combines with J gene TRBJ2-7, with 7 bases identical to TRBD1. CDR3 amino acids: CASSQSTRRRGGAPYEQYF. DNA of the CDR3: TGTGCCAGCAGCCAGTCTACCCGGAGGAGAGGGGGCGCGCCTTACGAGCAGTACTTC.